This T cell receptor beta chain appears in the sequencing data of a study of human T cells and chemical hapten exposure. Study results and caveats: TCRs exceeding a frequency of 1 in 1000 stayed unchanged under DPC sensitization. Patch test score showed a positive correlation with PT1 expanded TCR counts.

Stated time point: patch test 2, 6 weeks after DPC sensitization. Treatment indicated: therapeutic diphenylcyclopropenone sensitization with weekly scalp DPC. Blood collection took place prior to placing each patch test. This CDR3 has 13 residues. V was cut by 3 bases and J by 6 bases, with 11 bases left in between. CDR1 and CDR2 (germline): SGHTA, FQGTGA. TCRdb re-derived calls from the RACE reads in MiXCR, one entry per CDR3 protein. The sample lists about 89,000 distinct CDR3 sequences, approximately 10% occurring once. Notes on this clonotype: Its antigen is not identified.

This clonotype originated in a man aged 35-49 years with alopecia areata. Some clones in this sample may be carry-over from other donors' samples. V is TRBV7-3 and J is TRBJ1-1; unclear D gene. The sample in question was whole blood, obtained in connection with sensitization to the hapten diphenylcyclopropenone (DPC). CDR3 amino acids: CASSFESYAEAFF. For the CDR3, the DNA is TGTGCCAGCAGCTTTGAGAGTTATGCTGAAGCTTTCTTT.